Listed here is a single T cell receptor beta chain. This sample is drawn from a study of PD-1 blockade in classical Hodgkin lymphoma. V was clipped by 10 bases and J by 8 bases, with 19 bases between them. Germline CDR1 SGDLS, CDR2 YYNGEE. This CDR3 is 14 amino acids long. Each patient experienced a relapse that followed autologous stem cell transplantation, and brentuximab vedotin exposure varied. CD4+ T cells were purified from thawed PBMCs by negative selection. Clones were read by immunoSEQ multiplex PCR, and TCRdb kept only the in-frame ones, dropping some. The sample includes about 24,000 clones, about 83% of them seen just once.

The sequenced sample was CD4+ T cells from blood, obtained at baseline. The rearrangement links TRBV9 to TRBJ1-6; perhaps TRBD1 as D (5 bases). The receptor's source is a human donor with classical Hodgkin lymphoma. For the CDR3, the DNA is TGTGCCCGCGGGGGGGGGACGCCCTATTCACCCCTCCACTTT. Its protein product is CARGGGTPYSPLHF.